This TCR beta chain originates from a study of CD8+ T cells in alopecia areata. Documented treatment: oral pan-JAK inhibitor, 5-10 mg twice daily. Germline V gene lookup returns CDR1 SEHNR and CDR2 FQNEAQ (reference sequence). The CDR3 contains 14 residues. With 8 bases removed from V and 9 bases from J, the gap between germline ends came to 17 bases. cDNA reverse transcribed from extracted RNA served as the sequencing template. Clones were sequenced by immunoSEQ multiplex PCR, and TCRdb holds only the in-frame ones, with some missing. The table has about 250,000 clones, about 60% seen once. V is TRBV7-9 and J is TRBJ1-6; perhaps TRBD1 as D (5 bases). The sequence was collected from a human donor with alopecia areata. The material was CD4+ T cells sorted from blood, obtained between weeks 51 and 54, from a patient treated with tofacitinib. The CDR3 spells CASGARTGGSPLHF. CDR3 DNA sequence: TGTGCCAGCGGGGCCCGGACGGGCGGTTCACCCCTCCACTTT.